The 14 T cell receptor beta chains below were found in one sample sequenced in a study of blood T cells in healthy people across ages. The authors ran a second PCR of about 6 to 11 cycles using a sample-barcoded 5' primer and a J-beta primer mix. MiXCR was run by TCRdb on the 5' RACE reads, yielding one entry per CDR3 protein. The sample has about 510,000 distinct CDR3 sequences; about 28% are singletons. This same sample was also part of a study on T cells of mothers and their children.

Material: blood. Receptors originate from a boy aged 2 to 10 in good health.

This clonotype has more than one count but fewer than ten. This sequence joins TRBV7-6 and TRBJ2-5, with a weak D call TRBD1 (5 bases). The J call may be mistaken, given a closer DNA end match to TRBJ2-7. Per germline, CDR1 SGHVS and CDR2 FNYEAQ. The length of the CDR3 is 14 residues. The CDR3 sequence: CASSLRQRSYEQYF. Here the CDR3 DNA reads TGTGCCAGCAGCCTACGACAGAGATCCTACGAGCAGTACTTC.

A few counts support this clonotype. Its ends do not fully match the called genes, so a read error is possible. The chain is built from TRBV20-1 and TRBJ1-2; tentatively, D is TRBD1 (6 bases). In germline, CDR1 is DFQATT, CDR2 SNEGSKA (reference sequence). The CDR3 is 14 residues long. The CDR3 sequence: CSASGRGGRDGYAF. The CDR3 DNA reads TGCAGTGCTAGCGGCCGAGGGGGAAGGGATGGCTACGCCTTC.

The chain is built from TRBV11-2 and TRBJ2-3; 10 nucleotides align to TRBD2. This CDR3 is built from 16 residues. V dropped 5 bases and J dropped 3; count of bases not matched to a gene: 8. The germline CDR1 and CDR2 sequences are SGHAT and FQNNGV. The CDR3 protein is CASSPRIAGGTDTQYF. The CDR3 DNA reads TGTGCCAGCAGCCCCCGAATAGCGGGGGGAACAGATACGCAGTATTTT.

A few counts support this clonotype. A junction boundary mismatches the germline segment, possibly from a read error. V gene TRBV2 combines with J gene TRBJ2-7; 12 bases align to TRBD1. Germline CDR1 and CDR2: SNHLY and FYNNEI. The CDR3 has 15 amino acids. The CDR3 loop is CVSSGGQGALYEQYF. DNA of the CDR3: TGTGTCAGCAGTGGGGGACAGGGGGCCCTTTACGAGCAGTACTTC.

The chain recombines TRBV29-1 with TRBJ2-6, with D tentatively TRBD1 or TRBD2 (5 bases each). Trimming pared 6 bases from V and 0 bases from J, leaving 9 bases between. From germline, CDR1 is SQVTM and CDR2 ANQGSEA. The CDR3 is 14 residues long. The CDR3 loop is CSVPGGSGANVLTF. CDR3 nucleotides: TGCAGCGTCCCTGGGGGCTCTGGGGCCAACGTCCTGACTTTC.

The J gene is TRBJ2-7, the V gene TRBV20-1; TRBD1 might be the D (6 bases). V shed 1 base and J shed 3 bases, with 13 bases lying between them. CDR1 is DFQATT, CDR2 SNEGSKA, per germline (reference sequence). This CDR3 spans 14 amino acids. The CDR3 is CSARGGHRDYEQYF. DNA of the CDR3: TGCAGTGCTAGAGGGGGCCACAGGGACTACGAGCAGTACTTC.

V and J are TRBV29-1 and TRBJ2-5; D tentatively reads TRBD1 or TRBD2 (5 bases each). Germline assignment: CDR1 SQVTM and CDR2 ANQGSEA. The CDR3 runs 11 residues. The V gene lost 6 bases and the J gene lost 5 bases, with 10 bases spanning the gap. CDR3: CSVGTDETQYF. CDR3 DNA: TGCAGCGTGGGGACGGATGAGACCCAGTACTTC. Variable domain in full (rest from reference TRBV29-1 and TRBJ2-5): SAVISQKPSRDICQRGTSLTIQCQVDSQVTMMFWYRQQPGQSLTLIATANQGSEATYESGFVIDKFPISRPNLTFSTLTVSNMSPEDSSIYLCSVGTDETQYFGPGTRLLVL.

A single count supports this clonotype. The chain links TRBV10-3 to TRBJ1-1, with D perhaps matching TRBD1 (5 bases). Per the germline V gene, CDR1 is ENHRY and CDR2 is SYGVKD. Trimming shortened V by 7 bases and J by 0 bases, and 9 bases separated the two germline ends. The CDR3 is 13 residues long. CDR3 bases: TGTGCCATCAAGACAGACCTGAACACTGAAGCTTTCTTT. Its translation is CAIKTDLNTEAFF.

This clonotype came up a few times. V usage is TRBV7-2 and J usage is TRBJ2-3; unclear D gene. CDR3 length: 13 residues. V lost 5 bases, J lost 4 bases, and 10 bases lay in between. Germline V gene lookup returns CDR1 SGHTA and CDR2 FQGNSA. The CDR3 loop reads CASSATGADTQYF. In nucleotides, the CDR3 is TGTGCCAGCAGCGCGACTGGGGCAGATACGCAGTATTTT.

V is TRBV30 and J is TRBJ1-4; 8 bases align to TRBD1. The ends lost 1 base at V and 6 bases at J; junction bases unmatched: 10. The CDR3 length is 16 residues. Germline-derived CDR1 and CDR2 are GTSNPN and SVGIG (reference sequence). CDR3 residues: CAWSGGQGSLDEKLFF. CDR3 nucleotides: TGTGCCTGGAGTGGTGGACAGGGATCTTTAGATGAAAAACTGTTTTTT.

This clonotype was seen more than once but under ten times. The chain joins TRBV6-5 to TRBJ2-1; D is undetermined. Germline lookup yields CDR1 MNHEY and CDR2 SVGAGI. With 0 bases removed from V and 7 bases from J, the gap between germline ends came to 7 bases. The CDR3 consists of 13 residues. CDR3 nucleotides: TGTGCCAGCAGTTACTCAAGGGTAAATGAGCAGTTCTTC. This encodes CASSYSRVNEQFF.

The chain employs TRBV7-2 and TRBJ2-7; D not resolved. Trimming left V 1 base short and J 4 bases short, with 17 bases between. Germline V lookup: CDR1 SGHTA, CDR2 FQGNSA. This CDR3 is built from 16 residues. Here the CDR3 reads CASSLGVADLGYEQYF. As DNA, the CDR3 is TGTGCCAGCAGCTTAGGCGTAGCCGACCTGGGGTACGAGCAGTACTTC.

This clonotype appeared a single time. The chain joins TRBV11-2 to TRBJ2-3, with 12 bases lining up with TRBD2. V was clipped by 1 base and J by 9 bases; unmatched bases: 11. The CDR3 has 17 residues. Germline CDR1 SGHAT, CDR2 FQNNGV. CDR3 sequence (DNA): TGTGCCAGCAGCTTAGCCCGGACTAGCGGGATAGGTGAAACGCAGTATTTT. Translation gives CASSLARTSGIGETQYF.

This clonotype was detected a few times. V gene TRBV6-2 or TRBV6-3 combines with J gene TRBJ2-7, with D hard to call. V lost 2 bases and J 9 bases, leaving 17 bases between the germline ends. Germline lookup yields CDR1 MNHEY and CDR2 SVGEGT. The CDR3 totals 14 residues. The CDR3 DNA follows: TGTGCCAGCAGTTACGGTCTCCAGGCCGCCTGGCAGTACTTC. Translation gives CASSYGLQAAWQYF.